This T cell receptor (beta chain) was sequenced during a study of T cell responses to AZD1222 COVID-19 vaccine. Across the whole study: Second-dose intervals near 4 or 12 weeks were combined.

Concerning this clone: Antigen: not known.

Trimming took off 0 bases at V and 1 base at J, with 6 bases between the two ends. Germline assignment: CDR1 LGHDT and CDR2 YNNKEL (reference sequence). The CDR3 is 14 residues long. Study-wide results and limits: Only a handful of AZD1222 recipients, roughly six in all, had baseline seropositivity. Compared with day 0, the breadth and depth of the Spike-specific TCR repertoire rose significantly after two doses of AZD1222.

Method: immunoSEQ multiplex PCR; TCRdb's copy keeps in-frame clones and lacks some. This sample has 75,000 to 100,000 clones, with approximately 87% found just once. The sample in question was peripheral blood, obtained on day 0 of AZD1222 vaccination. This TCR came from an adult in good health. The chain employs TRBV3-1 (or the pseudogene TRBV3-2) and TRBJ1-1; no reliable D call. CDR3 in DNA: TGTGCCAGCAGCCAAGATCTTGCGAACACTGAAGCTTTCTTT. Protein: CASSQDLANTEAFF.